This T cell receptor (beta chain) was documented in a study of T cell changes during pregnancy in multiple sclerosis. The V gene lost 10 bases and the J gene lost 2 bases, with 8 bases spanning the gap. The CDR3 extends over 12 amino acids. Germline V gene data show CDR1 as SGHNT and CDR2 as YENEEA. Produced via immunoSEQ multiplex PCR; TCRdb's table is partial and in-frame only. Among approximately 20,000 clones listed, approximately 90% were seen once. The specimen was CD8+ T cells from peripheral blood mononuclear cells, collected in the second trimester of pregnancy. The clonotype comes from a female donor in good health, enrolled as a control in a pregnancy study. V gene TRBV11-3 combines with J gene TRBJ2-2; D gene unclear. CDR3 nucleotide sequence: TGTGCCACTGAGGTTAACACCGGGGAGCTGTTTTTT. This translates into CATEVNTGELFF.